This T cell receptor (beta chain) was obtained from a study of technical replicates of blood from a handful of donors. V was trimmed by 7 bases and J by 14 bases, leaving 19 bases between them. The CDR3 is made up of 11 amino acids. Germline CDR1 reads SQVTM; CDR2 reads ANQGSEA. Assay: immunoSEQ multiplex PCR; the TCRdb copy retains only in-frame clones and omits some. The table has 74,000 or so clones, about 96% seen once. The receptor was derived from a human donor in good health. Material for sequencing was T cells isolated from PBMCs. The chain couples TRBV29-1 to TRBJ2-3; tentatively, D is TRBD1 (8 bases). DNA for the CDR3: TGCAGCGCTATGTACAGGGGGGGACTGTATTTT. Protein: CSAMYRGGLYF.